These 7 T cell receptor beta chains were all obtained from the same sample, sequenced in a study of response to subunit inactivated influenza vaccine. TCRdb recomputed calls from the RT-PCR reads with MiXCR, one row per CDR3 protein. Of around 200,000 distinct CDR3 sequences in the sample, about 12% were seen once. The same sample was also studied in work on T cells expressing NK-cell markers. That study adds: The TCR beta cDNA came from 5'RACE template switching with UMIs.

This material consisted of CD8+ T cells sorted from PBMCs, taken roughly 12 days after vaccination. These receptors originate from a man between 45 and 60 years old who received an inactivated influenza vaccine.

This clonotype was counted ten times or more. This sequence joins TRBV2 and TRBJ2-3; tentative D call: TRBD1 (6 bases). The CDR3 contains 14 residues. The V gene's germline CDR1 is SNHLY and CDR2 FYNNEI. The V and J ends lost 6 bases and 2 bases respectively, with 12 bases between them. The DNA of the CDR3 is TGTGCCAGCAGGGGACAAACGAACACAGATACGCAGTATTTT. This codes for CASRGQTNTDTQYF.

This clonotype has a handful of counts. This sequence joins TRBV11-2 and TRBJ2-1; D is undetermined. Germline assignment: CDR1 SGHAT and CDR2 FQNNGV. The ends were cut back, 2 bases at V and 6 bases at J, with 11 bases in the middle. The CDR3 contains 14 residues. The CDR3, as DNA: TGTGCCAGCAGCTTATTAGCCCTAGGCAATGAGCAGTTCTTC. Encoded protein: CASSLLALGNEQFF. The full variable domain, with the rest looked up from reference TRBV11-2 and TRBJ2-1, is EAGVAQSPRYKIIEKRQSVAFWCNPISGHATLYWYQQILGQGPKLLIQFQNNGVVDDSQLPKDRFSAERLKGVDSTLKIQPAKLEDSAVYLCASSLLALGNEQFFGPGTRLTVL.

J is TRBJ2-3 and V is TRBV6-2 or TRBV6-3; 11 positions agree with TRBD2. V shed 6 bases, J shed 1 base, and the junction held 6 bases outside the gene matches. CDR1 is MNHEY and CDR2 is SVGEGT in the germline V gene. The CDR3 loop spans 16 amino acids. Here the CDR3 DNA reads TGTGCCAGCAGCTCGGGACTAGCGGTTCGCACAGATACGCAGTATTTT. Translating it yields CASSSGLAVRTDTQYF.

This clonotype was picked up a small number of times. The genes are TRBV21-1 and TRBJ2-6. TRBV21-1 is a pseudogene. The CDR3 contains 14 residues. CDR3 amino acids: CASFCVVGANVLTF. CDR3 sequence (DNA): TGTGCCAGCTTCTGTGTGGTGGGGGCCAACGTCCTGACTTTC.

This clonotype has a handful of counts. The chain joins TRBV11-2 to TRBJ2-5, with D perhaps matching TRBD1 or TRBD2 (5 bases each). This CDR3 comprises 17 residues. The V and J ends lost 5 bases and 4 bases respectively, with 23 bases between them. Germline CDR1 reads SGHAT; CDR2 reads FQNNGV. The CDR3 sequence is CASSTLGTLAVGETQYF. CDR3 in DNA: TGTGCCAGCAGCACCCTAGGGACCCTTGCTGTGGGAGAGACCCAGTACTTC.

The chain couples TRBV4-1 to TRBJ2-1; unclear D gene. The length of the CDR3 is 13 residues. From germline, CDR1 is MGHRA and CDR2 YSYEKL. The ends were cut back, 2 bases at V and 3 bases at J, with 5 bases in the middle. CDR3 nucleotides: TGCGCCAGCAGCCAACATGACTACAATGAGCAGTTCTTC. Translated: CASSQHDYNEQFF.

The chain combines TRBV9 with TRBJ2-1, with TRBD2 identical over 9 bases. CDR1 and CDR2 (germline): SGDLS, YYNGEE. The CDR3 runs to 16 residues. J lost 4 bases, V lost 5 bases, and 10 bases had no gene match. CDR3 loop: CASRDGGLALYNEQFF. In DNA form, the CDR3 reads TGTGCCAGCAGAGATGGGGGACTAGCCCTTTACAATGAGCAGTTCTTC.